A single sample gave rise to the 3 T cell receptor beta chains below, sequenced in a study of shared clonotypes between healthy human individuals. Measured with immunoSEQ multiplex PCR; TCRdb has only the in-frame clones, and not every one. The data contain 1 million to 1.3 million clones, around 78% of them singletons. The source material was memory CD4+ T cells from PBMCs. Subset of the sample: CD45RA-negative fraction. These receptors were taken from a man aged 18 to 35 in good health. Some clones in this sample may be carry-over from other donors' samples.

This rearrangement joins TRBV10-3 to TRBJ2-7; D is possibly TRBD2 (6 bases). The V gene lost 4 bases and the J gene lost 3 bases, with 13 bases spanning the gap. The length of the CDR3 is 14 residues. The V gene's germline CDR1 is ENHRY and CDR2 SYGVKD. The DNA of the CDR3 is TGTGCCATCAGTGTGCTAGCGAGAAGCTACGAGCAGTACTTC. It is translated as CAISVLARSYEQYF.

This clone appeared a few times. DNA for the CDR3: TGCAGCGCCTGGGTTCGCGGCTACACCTTC. Translation: CSAWVRGYTF. This chain connects TRBV29-1 to TRBJ1-2; D unclear. The germline CDR1 and CDR2 sequences are SQVTM and ANQGSEA. There are 10 residues in the CDR3. Deletions cut 7 bases from V and 8 bases from J, with 11 bases between.

The chain has TRBV6-5 and TRBJ2-7, with TRBD2 as a possible D gene (6 bases). Germline values: CDR1 MNHEY, CDR2 SVGAGI. CDR3 length: 15 amino acids. Trimming took off 6 bases at V and 0 bases at J, with 15 bases between the two ends. In DNA, the CDR3 is TGTGCCAGCAGATGGGACTCGAGGAGCTCCTACGAGCAGTACTTC. This codes for CASRWDSRSSYEQYF.